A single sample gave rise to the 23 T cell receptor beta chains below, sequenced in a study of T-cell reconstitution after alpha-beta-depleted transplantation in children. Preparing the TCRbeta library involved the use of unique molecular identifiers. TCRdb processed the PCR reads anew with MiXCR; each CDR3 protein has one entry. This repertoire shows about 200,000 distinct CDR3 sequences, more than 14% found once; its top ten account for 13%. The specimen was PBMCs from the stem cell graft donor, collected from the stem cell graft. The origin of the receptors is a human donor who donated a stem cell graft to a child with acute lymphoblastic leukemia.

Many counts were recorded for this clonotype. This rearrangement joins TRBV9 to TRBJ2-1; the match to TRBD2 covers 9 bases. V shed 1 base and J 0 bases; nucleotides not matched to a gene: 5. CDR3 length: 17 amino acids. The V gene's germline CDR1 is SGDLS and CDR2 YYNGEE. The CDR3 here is CASSVSAGGGSYNEQFF. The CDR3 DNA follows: TGTGCCAGCAGCGTATCCGCGGGAGGGGGCTCCTACAATGAGCAGTTCTTC.

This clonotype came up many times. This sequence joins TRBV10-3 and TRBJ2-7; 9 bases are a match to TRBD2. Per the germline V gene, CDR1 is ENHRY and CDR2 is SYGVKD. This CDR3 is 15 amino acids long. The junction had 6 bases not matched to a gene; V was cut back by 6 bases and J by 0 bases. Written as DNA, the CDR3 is TGTGCCATCAGCTTCGGGACTAGCCTCTCCTACGAGCAGTACTTC. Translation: CAISFGTSLSYEQYF.

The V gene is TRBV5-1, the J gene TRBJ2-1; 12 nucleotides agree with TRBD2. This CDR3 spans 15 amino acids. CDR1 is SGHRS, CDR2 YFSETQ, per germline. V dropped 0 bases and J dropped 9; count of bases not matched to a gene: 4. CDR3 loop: CASSLETSGSSEQFF. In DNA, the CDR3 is TGCGCCAGCAGCTTGGAGACTAGCGGGAGTTCTGAGCAGTTCTTC.

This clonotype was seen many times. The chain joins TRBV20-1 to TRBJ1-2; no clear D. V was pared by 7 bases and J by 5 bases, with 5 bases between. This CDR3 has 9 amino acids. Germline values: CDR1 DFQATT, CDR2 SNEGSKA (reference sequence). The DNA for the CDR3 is TGCAGTGAGGATTATGGCTACACCTTC. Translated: CSEDYGYTF.

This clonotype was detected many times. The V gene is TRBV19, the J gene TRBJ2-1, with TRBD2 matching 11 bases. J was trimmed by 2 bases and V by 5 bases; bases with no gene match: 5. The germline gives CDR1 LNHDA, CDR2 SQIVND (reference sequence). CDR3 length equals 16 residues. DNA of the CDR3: TGTGCCAGTAGTTTCCGACTAGCGGGAACCTACAATGAGCAGTTCTTC. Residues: CASSFRLAGTYNEQFF.

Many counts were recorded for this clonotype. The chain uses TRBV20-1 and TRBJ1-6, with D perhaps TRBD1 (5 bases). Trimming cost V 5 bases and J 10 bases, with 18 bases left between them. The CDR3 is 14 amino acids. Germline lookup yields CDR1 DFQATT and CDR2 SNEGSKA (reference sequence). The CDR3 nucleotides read TGCAGTGCTCGTTTCCAGGGTACTGGCTCACCCCTCCACTTT. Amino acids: CSARFQGTGSPLHF.

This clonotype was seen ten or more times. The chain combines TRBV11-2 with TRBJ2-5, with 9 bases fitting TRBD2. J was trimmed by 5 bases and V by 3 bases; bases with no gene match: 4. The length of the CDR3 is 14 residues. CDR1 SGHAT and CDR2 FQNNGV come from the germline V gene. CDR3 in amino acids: CASSFGTSLETQYF. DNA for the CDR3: TGTGCCAGCAGCTTTGGGACTAGCCTCGAGACCCAGTACTTC.

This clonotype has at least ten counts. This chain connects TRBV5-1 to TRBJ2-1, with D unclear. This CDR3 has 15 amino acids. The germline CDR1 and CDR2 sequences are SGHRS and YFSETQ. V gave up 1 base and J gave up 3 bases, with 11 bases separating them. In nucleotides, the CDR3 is TGCGCCAGCAGCTTGTCCCTTGGAGACTACAATGAGCAGTTCTTC. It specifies CASSLSLGDYNEQFF.

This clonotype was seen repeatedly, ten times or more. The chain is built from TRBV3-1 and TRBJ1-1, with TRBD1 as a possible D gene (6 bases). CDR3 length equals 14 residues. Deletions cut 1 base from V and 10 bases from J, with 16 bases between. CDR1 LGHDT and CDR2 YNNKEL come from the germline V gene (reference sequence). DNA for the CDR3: TGTGCCAGCAGCCAAGGGATGGATCGGACAGTAGCTTTCTTT. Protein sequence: CASSQGMDRTVAFF.

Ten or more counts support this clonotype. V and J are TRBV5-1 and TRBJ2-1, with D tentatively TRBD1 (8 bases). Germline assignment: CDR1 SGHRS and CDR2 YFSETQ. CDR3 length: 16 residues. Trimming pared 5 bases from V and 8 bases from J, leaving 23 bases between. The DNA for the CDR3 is TGCGCCAGCAGTGTCCGCGGGGGACAGGAAGGGGATGAGCAGTTCTTC. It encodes CASSVRGGQEGDEQFF.

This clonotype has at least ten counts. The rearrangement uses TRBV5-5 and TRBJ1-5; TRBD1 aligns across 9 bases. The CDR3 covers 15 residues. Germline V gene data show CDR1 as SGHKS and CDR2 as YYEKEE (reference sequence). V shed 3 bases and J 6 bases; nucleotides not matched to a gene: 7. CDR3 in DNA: TGTGCCAGCAGCTATATGGGACAGGGTGGTCAGCCCCAGCATTTT. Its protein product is CASSYMGQGGQPQHF. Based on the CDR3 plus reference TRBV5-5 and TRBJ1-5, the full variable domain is DAGVTQSPTHLIKTRGQQVTLRCSPISGHKSVSWYQQVLGQGPQFIFQYYEKEERGRGNFPDRFSARQFPNYSSELNVNALLLGDSALYLCASSYMGQGGQPQHFGDGTRLSIL.

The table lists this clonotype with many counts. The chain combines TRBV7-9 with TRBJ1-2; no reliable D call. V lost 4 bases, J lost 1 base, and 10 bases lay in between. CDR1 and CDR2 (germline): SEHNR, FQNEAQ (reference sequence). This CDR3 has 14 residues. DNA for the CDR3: TGTGCCAGCAGCTCAACCCAGATTAACTATGGCTACACCTTC. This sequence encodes CASSSTQINYGYTF.

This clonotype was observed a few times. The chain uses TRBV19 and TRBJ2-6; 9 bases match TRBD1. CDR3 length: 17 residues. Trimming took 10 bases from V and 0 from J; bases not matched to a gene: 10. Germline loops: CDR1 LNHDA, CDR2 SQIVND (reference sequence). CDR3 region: CATQPGTGSSGANVLTF. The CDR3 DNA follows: TGTGCCACCCAACCCGGGACAGGGAGCTCTGGGGCCAACGTCCTGACTTTC.

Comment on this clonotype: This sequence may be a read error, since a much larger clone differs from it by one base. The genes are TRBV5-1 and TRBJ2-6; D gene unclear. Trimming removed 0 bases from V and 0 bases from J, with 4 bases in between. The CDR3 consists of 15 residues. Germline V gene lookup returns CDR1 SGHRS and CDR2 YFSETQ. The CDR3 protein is CASSLEGSGANVLTF. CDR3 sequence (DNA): TGCGCCAGCAGCTTGGAGGGCTCTGGGGCCAACGTCCTGACTTTC.

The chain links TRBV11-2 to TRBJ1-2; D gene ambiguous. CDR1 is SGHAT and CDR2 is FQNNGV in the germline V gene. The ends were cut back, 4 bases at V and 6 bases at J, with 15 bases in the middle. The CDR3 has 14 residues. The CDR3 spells CASSSTLLFDGYTF. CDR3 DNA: TGTGCCAGCAGCTCCACCCTTCTTTTTGATGGCTACACCTTC.

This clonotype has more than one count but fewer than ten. The CDR3 coding sequence is TGCAGTGCTAGAGTGGACTTCGGTTGGGGGGCGAGGGGCTACACCTTC. Its protein product is CSARVDFGWGARGYTF. V is TRBV20-1 and J is TRBJ1-2; a weak D match, TRBD1 (6 bases). There are 16 residues in the CDR3. Trimming took off 1 base at V and 8 bases at J, with 23 bases between the two ends. Germline CDR1 is DFQATT and CDR2 is SNEGSKA (reference sequence).

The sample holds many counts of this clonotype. The CDR3 sequence is CSARAGYNEQFF. In DNA form, the CDR3 reads TGCAGTGCTAGAGCAGGGTACAATGAGCAGTTCTTC. This sequence joins TRBV20-1 and TRBJ2-1; perhaps TRBD1 as D (5 bases). Germline CDR1 DFQATT, CDR2 SNEGSKA (reference sequence). The CDR3 covers 12 residues. Trimming took 1 base from V and 4 from J, leaving 5 bases between them.

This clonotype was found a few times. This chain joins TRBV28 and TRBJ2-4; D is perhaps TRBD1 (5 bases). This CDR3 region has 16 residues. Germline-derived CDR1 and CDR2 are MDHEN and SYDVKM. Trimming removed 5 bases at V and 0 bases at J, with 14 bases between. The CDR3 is CASSTPRQLAKNIQYF. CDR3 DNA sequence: TGTGCCAGCAGTACGCCCAGACAGCTAGCCAAAAACATTCAGTACTTC.

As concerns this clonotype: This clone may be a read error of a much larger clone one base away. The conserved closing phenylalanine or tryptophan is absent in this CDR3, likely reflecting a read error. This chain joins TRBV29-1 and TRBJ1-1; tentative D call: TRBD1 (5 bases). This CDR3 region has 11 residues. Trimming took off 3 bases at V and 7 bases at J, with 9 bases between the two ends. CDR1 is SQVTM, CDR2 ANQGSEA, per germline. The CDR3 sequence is CSVDTGIEAFL. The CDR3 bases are TGCAGCGTTGATACAGGCATTGAAGCTTTCTTG.

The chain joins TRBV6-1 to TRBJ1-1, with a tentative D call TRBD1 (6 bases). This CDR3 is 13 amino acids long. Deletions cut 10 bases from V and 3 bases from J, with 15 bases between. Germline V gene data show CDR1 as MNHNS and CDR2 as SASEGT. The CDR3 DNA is TGTGCCACCCGGCCGGGGGGCGACACTGAAGCTTTCTTT. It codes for CATRPGGDTEAFF.

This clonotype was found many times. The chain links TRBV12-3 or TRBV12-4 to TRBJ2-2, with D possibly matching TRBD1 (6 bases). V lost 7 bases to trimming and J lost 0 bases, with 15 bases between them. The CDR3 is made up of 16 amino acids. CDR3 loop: CASTLSPGANTGELFF. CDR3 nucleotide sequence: TGTGCCAGCACCCTTAGCCCAGGGGCGAACACCGGGGAGCTGTTTTTT.

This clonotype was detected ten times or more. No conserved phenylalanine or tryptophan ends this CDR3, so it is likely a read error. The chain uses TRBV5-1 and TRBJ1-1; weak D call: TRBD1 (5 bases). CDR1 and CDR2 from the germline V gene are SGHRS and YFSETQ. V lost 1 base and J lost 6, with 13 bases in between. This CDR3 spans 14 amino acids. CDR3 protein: CASSLTGELAEAFL. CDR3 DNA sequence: TGCGCCAGCAGCTTGACGGGGGAACTAGCTGAAGCTTTCCTT.

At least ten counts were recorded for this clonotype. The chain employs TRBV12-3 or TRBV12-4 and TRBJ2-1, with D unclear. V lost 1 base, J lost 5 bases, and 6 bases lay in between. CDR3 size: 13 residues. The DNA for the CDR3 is TGTGCCAGCAGTTTAGGGGCACACAATGAGCAGTTCTTC. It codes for CASSLGAHNEQFF.